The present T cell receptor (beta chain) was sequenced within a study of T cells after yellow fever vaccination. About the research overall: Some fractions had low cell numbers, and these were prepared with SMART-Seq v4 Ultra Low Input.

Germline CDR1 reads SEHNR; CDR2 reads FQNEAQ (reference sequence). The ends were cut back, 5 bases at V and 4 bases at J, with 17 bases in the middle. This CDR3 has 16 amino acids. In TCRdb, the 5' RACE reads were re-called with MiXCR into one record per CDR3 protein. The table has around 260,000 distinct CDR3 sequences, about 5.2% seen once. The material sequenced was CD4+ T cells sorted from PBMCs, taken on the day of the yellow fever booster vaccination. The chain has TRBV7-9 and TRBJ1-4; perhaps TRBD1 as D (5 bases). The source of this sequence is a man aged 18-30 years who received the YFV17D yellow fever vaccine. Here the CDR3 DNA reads TGTGCCAGCAGCCCTCCTCGGATTGGGGGTAATGAAAAACTGTTTTTT. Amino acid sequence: CASSPPRIGGNEKLFF.